This T cell receptor beta chain was found in a study of shared clonotypes between healthy human individuals. The wider study: The study drew on two women and a few men aged 18 to 49 as donors.

Deep was the level used in running the assay. Only in-frame clones appear in the TCRdb table, and some are missing; sequencing was by immunoSEQ multiplex PCR. Of 2 million to 2.5 million clones in the sample, nearly 97% were seen once. Germline assignment: CDR1 KGHSH and CDR2 LQKENI. The CDR3 is 17 residues long. The V and J ends lost 3 bases and 0 bases respectively, with 14 bases between them. This chain connects TRBV18 to TRBJ1-4; D remains unclear. Specimen: naive CD4+ T cells sorted from blood. Described subset: CD45RA+ positively selected. The receptor was isolated from a man between 18 and 35 years old in good health. In DNA, the CDR3 is TGTGCCAGCTCACCGCGGCAGCACGATGCAACTAATGAAAAACTGTTTTTT. Translated: CASSPRQHDATNEKLFF. Based on the CDR3 plus reference TRBV18 and TRBJ1-4, the full variable domain is NAGVMQNPRHLVRRRGQEARLRCSPMKGHSHVYWYRQLPEEGLKFMVYLQKENIIDESGMPKERFSAEFPKEGPSILRIQQVVRGDSAAYFCASSPRQHDATNEKLFFGSGTQLSVL.